These 13 T cell receptor beta chains were all obtained from the same sample, sequenced in a study of T cells after yellow fever vaccination (dated by TCRdb to about 2019). The sample's treatment or condition label, in plain terms: live attenuated yellow fever vaccine strain. Receptor amplification or capture employed 5' RACE. The instrument given in TCRdb is Illumina HiSeq 2500. The public reads were reprocessed in TCRdb via fastp at Q25 and MiXCR, keeping in-frame beta chains. CDR3 protein sequences are deduplicated, and each keeps its most common genes and DNA. In all, the sample holds a few hundred thousand distinct CDR3 sequences, and around 7.3% of those were seen once. The top ten hold roughly a sixth of the sample. Source: PBMCs, taken roughly seven weeks after the first yellow fever vaccination. All receptors derive from a man aged 18 to 30 who received the YFV17D yellow fever vaccine.

This chain links TRBV28 with TRBJ1-2; no firm D call. The V gene's germline CDR1 is MDHEN and CDR2 SYDVKM. The CDR3 has 13 amino acids. Trimming took 7 bases from V and 4 from J, leaving 13 bases between them. CDR3: CASTRTELYGYTF. In DNA form, the CDR3 reads TGTGCCAGCACCAGGACGGAGCTCTATGGCTACACCTTC.

This clonotype was observed many times. This chain links TRBV4-3 with TRBJ1-2; D might be TRBD1 (5 bases). Germline CDR1 reads LGHNA; CDR2 reads YSLEER. The CDR3 is made up of 16 amino acids. V lost 0 bases to trimming and J lost 4 bases, with 15 bases between them. The CDR3 loop is CASSQDRDGLVYGYTF. CDR3 in DNA: TGCGCCAGCAGCCAAGATAGGGACGGGTTAGTCTATGGCTACACCTTC.

The V and J genes are TRBV7-2 and TRBJ2-7; D may be TRBD1 (6 bases). V was cut by 0 bases and J by 4 bases, with 16 bases left in between. Germline V CDR1 and CDR2: SGHTA, FQGNSA. The CDR3 has 16 residues. CDR3 sequence (DNA): TGTGCCAGCAGCTTAGCTGTATCGGGACAAAGATACGAGCAGTACTTC. As protein: CASSLAVSGQRYEQYF.

The rearrangement joins TRBV27 to TRBJ2-5; D might be TRBD1 (5 bases). Germline V CDR1 and CDR2: MNHEY, SMNVEV (reference sequence). CDR3 size: 13 residues. V lost 10 bases and J lost 7, with 19 bases in between. DNA of the CDR3: TGTGCCACACTCGGGCCCGATGGGGCGACCCAGTACTTC. As protein: CATLGPDGATQYF.

In this sample, this clonotype turned up a few times. This chain links TRBV4-1 with TRBJ1-3; D remains unclear. Trimming removed 6 bases from V and 0 bases from J, with 12 bases in between. The V gene's germline CDR1 is MGHRA and CDR2 YSYEKL. CDR3 length: 15 amino acids. The CDR3 region has the DNA TGCGCCAGCAGGCCGGCAGCCAGCTCTGGAAACACCATATATTTT. It encodes CASRPAASSGNTIYF.

V and J are TRBV6-6 and TRBJ2-5; maybe TRBD1 (5 bases). CDR1 is MNHNY and CDR2 is SVGAGI in the germline V gene (reference sequence). The CDR3 is made up of 13 amino acids. The CDR3 DNA reads TGTGCTACGGTAGACCAGGGTCCGGGGACCCAGTACTTC. Translated: CATVDQGPGTQYF.

This clonotype was observed at least ten times. Mismatch with germline at one junction end may stem from a read error. This chain connects TRBV7-9 to TRBJ2-1; D may correspond to TRBD1 or TRBD2 (5 bases each). The CDR3 runs to 11 residues. The germline gives CDR1 SEHNR, CDR2 FQNEAQ (reference sequence). CDR3 nucleotide sequence: TGTGCCAGCGCGGAGAGGGGACCGGCGGTCTTC. Residues: CASAERGPAVF.

This clonotype was seen once. The chain recombines TRBV5-5 with TRBJ2-3; 12 bases fit TRBD2. With 4 bases clipped from V and 1 base from J, the junction kept 4 bases outside the gene matches. The length of the CDR3 is 16 residues. The germline V gene has CDR1 SGHKS and CDR2 YYEKEE (reference sequence). CDR3 sequence reads: CASSTRTSGGTDTQYF. Here the CDR3 DNA reads TGTGCCAGCAGCACCCGGACTAGCGGGGGCACAGATACGCAGTATTTT.

This clonotype showed up just a few times. The rearrangement links TRBV29-1 to TRBJ2-2; 7 bases agree with TRBD1. Germline V gives CDR1 SQVTM, CDR2 ANQGSEA. This CDR3 is 15 amino acids long. V trimming: 4 bases; J trimming: 6 bases; junction bases outside the gene matches: 11. The CDR3: CSVAPQGVGSGELFF. The CDR3 nucleotides read TGCAGCGTTGCCCCCCAGGGGGTCGGATCCGGGGAGCTGTTTTTT.

The CDR3 is CASRGTRDTEAFF. The CDR3 region has the DNA TGTGCCAGCAGGGGGACGAGGGACACTGAAGCTTTCTTT. The chain joins TRBV7-3 to TRBJ1-1; a possible D gene is TRBD1 (5 bases). The CDR3 is 13 residues long. Germline lookup yields CDR1 SGHTA and CDR2 FQGTGA. Trimming removed 6 bases at V and 3 bases at J, with 11 bases between.

The chain carries TRBV7-2 and TRBJ2-5; 10 nucleotides align to TRBD2. J gave up 1 base and V 5 bases, and 10 bases lay outside the gene matches. The germline V gene encodes CDR1 SGHTA and CDR2 FQGNSA. The length of the CDR3 is 17 residues. This CDR3 reads CASSRFSGGHFQETQYF. As DNA, the CDR3 is TGTGCCAGCAGCAGATTTAGCGGGGGGCACTTCCAAGAGACCCAGTACTTC.

This clonotype was counted a few times. The V call is TRBV12-3 or TRBV12-4, the J call TRBJ1-6, with no clear D. Trimming removed 7 bases from V and 5 bases from J, with 15 bases in between. The CDR3 covers 15 residues. CDR3 residues: CASTARAWDNSPLHF. The CDR3 DNA reads TGTGCCAGCACGGCCCGGGCATGGGATAATTCACCCCTCCACTTT.

Only a few counts were recorded for this clonotype. The chain joins TRBV7-2 to TRBJ1-5; tentatively, D is TRBD1 (6 bases). Germline V lookup: CDR1 SGHTA, CDR2 FQGNSA. The V end was cut by 2 bases, the J end by 9 bases, with 17 bases between. The CDR3 totals 15 residues. The CDR3 reads CASSLYRVGGMPQHF. The CDR3 bases are TGTGCCAGCAGCTTATACAGGGTCGGGGGGATGCCCCAGCATTTT. The variable domain in full, with the rest retrieved from reference TRBV7-2 and TRBJ1-5, is GAGVSQSPSNKVTEKGKDVELRCDPISGHTALYWYRQSLGQGLEFLIYFQGNSAPDKSGLPSDRFSAERTGGSVSTLTIQRTQQEDSAVYLCASSLYRVGGMPQHFGDGTRLSIL.